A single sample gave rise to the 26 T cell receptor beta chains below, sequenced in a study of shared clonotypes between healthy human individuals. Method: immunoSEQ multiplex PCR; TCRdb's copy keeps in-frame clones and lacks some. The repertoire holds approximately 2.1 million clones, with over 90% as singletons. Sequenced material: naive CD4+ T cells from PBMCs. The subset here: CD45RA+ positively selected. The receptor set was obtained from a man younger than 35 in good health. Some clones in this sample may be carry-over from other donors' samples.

The CDR3 spells CASSPTSGLPYEQYF. DNA of the CDR3: TGTGCCAGCAGCCCCACTAGCGGCCTTCCCTACGAGCAGTACTTC. V is TRBV5-4 and J is TRBJ2-7; TRBD2 matches 8 bases. The CDR3 loop spans 15 amino acids. Germline CDR1 reads SGHNT; CDR2 reads YYREEE (reference sequence). With 4 bases clipped from V and 2 bases from J, the junction kept 8 bases outside the gene matches.

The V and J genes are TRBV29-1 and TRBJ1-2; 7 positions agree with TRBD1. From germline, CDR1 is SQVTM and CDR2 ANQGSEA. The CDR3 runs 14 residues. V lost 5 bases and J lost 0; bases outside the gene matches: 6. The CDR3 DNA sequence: TGCAGCGTTTACACAGGGGCCCCTAACTATGGCTACACCTTC. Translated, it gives CSVYTGAPNYGYTF.

DNA for the CDR3: TGTGCCAGCAGGTGGAGGGGAAATCAGCCCCAGCATTTT. Amino acid sequence: CASRWRGNQPQHF. This chain uses TRBV2 with TRBJ1-5; D may be TRBD1 (5 bases). CDR1 and CDR2 from the germline V gene are SNHLY and FYNNEI. The V end was cut by 6 bases, the J end by 4 bases, with 10 bases between. The CDR3 contains 13 residues.

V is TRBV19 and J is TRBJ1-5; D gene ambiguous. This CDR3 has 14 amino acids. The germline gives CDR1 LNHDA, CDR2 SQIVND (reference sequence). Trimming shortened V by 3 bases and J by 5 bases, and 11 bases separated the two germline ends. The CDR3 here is CASSITAGYQPQHF. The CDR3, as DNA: TGTGCCAGTAGTATTACGGCAGGTTATCAGCCCCAGCATTTT.

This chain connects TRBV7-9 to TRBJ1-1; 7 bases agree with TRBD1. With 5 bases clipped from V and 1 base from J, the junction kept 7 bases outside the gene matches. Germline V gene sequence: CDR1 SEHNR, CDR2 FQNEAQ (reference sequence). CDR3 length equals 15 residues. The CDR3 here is CASSRQGGGNTEAFF. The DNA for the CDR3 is TGTGCCAGCAGCCGACAGGGAGGAGGGAACACTGAAGCTTTCTTT.

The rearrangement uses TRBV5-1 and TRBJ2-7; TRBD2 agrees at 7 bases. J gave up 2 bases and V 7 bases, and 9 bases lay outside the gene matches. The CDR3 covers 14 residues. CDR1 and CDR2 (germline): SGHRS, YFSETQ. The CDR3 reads CASSSASGTYEQYF. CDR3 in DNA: TGCGCCAGCTCCTCGGCTAGCGGAACCTACGAGCAGTACTTC. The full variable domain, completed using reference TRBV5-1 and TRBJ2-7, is KAGVTQTPRYLIKTRGQQVTLSCSPISGHRSVSWYQQTPGQGLQFLFEYFSETQRNKGNFPGRFSGRQFSNSRSEMNVSTLELGDSALYLCASSSASGTYEQYFGPGTRLTVT.

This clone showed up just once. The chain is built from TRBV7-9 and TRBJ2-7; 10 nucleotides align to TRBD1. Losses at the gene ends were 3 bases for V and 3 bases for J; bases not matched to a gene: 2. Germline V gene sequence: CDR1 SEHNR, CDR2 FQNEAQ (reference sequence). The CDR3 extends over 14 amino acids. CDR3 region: CASSFWTGGYEQYF. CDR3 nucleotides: TGTGCCAGCAGCTTCTGGACAGGGGGCTACGAGCAGTACTTC.

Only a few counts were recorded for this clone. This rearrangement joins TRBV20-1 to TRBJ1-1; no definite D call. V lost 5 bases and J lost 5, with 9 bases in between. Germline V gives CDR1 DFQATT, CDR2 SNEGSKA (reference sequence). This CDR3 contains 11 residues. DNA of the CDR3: TGCAGTGCTGCAAGGCTGACTGAAGCTTTCTTT. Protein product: CSAARLTEAFF.

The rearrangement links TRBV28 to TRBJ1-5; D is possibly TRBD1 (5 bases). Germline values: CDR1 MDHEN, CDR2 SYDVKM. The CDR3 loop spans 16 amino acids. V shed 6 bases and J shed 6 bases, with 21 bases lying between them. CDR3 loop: CASSPTLGGNGQPQHF. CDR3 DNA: TGTGCCAGCAGCCCCACTTTGGGGGGAAACGGTCAGCCCCAGCATTTT.

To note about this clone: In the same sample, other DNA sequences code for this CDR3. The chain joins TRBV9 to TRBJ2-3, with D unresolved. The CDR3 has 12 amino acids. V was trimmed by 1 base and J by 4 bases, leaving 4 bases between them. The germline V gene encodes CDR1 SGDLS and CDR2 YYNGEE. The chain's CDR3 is CASSVSADTQYF. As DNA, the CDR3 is TGTGCCAGCAGCGTATCTGCAGATACGCAGTATTTT.

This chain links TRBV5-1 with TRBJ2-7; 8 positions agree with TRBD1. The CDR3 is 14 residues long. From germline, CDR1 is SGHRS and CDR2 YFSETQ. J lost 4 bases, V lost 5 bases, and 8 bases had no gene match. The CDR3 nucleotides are TGCGCCAGCAGACGTCAGGGGGCTGGATACGAGCAGTACTTC. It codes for CASRRQGAGYEQYF.

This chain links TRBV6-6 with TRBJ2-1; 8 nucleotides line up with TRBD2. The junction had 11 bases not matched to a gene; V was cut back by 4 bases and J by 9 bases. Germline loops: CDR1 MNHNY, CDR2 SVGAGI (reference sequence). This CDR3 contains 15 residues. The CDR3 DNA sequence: TGTGCCAGCAGTTCTTTGGGACTAGTTTACCCTGAGCAGTTCTTC. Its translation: CASSSLGLVYPEQFF.

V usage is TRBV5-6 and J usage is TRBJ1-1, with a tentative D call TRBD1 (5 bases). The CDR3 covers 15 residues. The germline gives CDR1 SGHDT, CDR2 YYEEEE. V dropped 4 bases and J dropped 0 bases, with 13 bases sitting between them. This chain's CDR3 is CASSLAGALNTEAFF. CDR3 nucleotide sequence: TGTGCCAGCAGCCTGGCCGGGGCCCTGAACACTGAAGCTTTCTTT.

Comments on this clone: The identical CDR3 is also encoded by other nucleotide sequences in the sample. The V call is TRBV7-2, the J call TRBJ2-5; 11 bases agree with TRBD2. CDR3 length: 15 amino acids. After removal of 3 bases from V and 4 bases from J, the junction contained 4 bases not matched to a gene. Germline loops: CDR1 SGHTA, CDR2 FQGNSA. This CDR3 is CASSFTSGSGETQYF. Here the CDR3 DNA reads TGTGCCAGCAGCTTTACTAGCGGGAGCGGAGAGACCCAGTACTTC.

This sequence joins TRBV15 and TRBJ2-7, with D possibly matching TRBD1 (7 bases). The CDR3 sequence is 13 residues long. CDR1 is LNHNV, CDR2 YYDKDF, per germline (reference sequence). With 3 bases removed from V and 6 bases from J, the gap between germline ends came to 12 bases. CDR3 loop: CATSRPGGSEQYF. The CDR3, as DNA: TGTGCCACCAGCAGGCCAGGGGGGAGCGAGCAGTACTTC.

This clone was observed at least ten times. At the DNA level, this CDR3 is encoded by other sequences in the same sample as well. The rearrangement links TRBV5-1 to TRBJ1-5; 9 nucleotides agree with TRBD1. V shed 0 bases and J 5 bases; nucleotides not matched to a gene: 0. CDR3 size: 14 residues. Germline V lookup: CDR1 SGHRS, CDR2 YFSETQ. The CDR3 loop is CASSLGTGDQPQHF. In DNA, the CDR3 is TGCGCCAGCAGCTTGGGGACAGGGGATCAGCCCCAGCATTTT. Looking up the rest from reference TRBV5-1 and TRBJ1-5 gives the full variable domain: KAGVTQTPRYLIKTRGQQVTLSCSPISGHRSVSWYQQTPGQGLQFLFEYFSETQRNKGNFPGRFSGRQFSNSRSEMNVSTLELGDSALYLCASSLGTGDQPQHFGDGTRLSIL.

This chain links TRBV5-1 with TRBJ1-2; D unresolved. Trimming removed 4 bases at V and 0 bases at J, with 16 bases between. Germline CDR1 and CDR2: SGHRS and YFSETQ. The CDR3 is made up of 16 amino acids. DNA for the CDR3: TGCGCCAGCAGCGTAGCTCGACAAACCGCTAACTATGGCTACACCTTC. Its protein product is CASSVARQTANYGYTF. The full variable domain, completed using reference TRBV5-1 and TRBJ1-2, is KAGVTQTPRYLIKTRGQQVTLSCSPISGHRSVSWYQQTPGQGLQFLFEYFSETQRNKGNFPGRFSGRQFSNSRSEMNVSTLELGDSALYLCASSVARQTANYGYTFGSGTRLTVV.

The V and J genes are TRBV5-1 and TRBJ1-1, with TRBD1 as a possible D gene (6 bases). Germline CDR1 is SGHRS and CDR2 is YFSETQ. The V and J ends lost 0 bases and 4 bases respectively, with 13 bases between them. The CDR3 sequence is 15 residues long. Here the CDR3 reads CASSLVDRSGTEAFF. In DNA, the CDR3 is TGCGCCAGCAGCTTGGTCGACAGGTCGGGCACTGAAGCTTTCTTT.

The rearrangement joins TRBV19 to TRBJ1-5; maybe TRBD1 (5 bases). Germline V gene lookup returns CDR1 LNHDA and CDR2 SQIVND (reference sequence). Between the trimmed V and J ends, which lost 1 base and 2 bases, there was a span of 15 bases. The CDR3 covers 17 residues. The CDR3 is CASSIGGGAGRNQPQHF. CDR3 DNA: TGTGCCAGTAGTATAGGGGGAGGGGCCGGGCGCAATCAGCCCCAGCATTTT.

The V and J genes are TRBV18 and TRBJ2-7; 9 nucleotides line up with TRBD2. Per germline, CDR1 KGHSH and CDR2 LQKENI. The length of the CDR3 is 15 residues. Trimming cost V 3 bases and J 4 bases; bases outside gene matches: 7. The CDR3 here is CASSPVIAGVYEQYF. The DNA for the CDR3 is TGTGCCAGCTCACCCGTGATAGCGGGAGTGTACGAGCAGTACTTC. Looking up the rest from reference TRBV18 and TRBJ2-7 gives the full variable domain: NAGVMQNPRHLVRRRGQEARLRCSPMKGHSHVYWYRQLPEEGLKFMVYLQKENIIDESGMPKERFSAEFPKEGPSILRIQQVVRGDSAAYFCASSPVIAGVYEQYFGPGTRLTVT.

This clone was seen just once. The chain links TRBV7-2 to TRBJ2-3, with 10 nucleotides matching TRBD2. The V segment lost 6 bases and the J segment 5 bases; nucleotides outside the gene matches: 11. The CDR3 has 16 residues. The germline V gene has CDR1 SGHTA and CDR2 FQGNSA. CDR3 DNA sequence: TGTGCCAGCAGAGCGGGGGGGTCGGGTACGGGAGATACGCAGTATTTT. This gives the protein CASRAGGSGTGDTQYF.

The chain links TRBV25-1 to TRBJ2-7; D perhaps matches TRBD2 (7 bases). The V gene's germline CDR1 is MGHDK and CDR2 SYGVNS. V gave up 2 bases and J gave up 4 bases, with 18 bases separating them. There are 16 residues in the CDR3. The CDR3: CASSETRGTNSYEQYF. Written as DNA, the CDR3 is TGTGCCAGCAGTGAAACGAGGGGGACTAATTCGTACGAGCAGTACTTC.

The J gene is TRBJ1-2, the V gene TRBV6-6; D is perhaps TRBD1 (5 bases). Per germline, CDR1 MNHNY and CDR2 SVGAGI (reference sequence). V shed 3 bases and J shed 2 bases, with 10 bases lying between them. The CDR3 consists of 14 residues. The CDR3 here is CASSYSQGNYGYTF. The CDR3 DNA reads TGTGCCAGCAGTTATTCGCAGGGAAACTATGGCTACACCTTC.

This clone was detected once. CDR3 coding DNA: TGTGCCAGCAGGGGGTTTCGCCAAGAGACCCAGTACTTC. This translates into CASRGFRQETQYF. The V gene is TRBV11-2, the J gene TRBJ2-5; D call uncertain. This CDR3 is built from 13 residues. The germline V gene encodes CDR1 SGHAT and CDR2 FQNNGV. With 6 bases removed from V and 1 base from J, the gap between germline ends came to 9 bases. Complete variable domain (other parts from reference TRBV11-2 and TRBJ2-5): EAGVAQSPRYKIIEKRQSVAFWCNPISGHATLYWYQQILGQGPKLLIQFQNNGVVDDSQLPKDRFSAERLKGVDSTLKIQPAKLEDSAVYLCASRGFRQETQYFGPGTRLLVL.

CDR3 nucleotide sequence: TGCAGCGTTGGTTCCCAGGGGGTCTACAATGAGCAGTTCTTC. Translating gives CSVGSQGVYNEQFF. The V and J genes are TRBV29-1 and TRBJ2-1, with 7 nucleotides matching TRBD1. CDR1 SQVTM and CDR2 ANQGSEA come from the germline V gene. This CDR3 contains 14 residues. J lost 3 bases, V lost 4 bases, and 6 bases had no gene match.

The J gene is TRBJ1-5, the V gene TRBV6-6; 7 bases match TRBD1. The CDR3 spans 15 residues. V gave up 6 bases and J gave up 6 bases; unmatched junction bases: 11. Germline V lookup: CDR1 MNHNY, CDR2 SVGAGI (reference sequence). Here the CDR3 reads CASSPTVAGGQPQHF. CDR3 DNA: TGTGCCAGCAGCCCAACCGTGGCAGGGGGTCAGCCCCAGCATTTT.